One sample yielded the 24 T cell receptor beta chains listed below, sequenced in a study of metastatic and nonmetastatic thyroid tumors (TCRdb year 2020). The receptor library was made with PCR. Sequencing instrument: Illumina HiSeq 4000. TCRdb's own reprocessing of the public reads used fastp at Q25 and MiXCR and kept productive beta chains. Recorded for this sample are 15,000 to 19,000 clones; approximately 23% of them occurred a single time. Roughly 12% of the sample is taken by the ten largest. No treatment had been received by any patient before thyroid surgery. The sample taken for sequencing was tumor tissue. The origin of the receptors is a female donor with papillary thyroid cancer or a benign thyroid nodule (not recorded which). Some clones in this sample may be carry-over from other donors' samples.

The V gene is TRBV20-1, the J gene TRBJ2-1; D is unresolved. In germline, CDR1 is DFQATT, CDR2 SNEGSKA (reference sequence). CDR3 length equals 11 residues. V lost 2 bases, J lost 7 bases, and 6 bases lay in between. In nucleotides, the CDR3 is TGCAGTGCTAGAACCCGTAATGAGCAGTTCTTC. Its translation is CSARTRNEQFF.

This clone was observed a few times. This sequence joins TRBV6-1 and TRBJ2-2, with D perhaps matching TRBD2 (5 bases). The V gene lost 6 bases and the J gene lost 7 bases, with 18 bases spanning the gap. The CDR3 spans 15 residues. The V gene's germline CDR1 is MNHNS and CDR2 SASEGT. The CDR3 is CASRLTLGTGGELFF. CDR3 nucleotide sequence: TGTGCCAGCAGACTCACACTAGGCACGGGCGGGGAGCTGTTTTTT.

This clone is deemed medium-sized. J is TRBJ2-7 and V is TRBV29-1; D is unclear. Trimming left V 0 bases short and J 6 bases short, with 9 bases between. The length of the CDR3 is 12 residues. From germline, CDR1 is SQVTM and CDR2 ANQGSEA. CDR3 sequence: CSVEDGRTEQYF. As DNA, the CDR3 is TGCAGCGTTGAAGACGGGCGGACCGAGCAGTACTTC.

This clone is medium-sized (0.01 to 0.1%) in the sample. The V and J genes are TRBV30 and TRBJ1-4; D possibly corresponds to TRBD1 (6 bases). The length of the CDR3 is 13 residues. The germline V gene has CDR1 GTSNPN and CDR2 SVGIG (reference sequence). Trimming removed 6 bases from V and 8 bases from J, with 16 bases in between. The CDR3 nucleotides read TGTGCCTGTGGTAACAGGGTAACCGAAAAACTGTTTTTT. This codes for CACGNRVTEKLFF.

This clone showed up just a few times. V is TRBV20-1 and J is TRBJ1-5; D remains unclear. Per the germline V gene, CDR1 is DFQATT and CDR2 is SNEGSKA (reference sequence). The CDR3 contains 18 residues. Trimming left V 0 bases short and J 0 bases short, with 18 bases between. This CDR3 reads CSARDGQPPNYSNQPQHF. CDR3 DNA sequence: TGCAGTGCTAGAGATGGTCAGCCGCCGAATTATAGCAATCAGCCCCAGCATTTT.

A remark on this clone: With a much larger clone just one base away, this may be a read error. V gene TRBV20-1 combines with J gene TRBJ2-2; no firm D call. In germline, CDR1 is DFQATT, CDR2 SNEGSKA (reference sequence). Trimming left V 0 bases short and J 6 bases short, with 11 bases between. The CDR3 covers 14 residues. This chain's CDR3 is CSARDNPTAGELFF. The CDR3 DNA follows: TGCAGTGCTAGAGATAACCCCACCGCCGGGGAGCTGTTTTTT.

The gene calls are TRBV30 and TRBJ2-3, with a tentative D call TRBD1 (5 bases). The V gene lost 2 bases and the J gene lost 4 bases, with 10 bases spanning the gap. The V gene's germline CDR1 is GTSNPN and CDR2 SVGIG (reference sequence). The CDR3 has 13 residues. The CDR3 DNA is TGTGCCTGGAGTTATGGCAGGGCAGATACGCAGTATTTT. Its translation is CAWSYGRADTQYF. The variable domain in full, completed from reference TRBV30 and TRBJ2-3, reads SQTIHQWPATLVQPVGSPLSLECTVEGTSNPNLYWYRQAAGRGLQLLFYSVGIGQISSEVPQNLSASRPQDRQFILSSKKLLLSDSGFYLCAWSYGRADTQYFGPGTRLTVL.

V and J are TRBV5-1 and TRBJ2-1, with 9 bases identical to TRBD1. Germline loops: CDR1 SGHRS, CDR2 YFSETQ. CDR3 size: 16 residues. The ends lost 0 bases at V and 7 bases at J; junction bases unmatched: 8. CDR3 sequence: CASSLEQGARSNEQFF. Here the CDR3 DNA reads TGCGCCAGCAGCTTGGAACAGGGGGCTAGGTCGAATGAGCAGTTCTTC.

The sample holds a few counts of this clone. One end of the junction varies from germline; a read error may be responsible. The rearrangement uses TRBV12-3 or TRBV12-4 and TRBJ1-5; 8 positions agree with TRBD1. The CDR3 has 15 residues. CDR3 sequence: CSSSLGDRGNQPHHF. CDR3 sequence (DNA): TGTTCCAGCAGTTTAGGTGACAGGGGCAATCAGCCCCATCATTTT.

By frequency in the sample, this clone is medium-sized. The CDR3 is CASVNPQETQYF. In nucleotides, the CDR3 is TGTGCCAGCGTTAATCCCCAAGAGACCCAGTACTTC. The V call is TRBV6-2 or TRBV6-3, the J call TRBJ2-5, with D hard to call. Trimming cost V 8 bases and J 1 base, with 8 bases left between them. The CDR3 length is 12 residues. Per germline, CDR1 MNHEY and CDR2 SVGEGT.

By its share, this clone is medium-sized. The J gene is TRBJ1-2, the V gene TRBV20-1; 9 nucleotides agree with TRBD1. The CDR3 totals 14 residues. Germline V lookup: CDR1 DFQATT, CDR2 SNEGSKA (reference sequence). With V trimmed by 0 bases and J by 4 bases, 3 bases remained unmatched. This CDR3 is CSAREGGQGYGYTF. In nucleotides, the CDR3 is TGCAGTGCTAGAGAAGGGGGACAGGGCTATGGCTACACCTTC.

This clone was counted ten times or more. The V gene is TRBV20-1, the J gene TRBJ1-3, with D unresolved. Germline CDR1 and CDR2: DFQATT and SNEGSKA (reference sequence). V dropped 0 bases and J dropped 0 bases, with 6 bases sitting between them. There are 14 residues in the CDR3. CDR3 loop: CSARERISGNTIYF. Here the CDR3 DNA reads TGCAGTGCTAGAGAGCGGATCTCTGGAAACACCATATATTTT.

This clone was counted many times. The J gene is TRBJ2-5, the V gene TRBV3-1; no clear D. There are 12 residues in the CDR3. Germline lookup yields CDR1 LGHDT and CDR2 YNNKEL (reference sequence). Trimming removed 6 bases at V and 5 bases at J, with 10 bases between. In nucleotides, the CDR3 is TGTGCCAGCAGTCCCTTGGGGGAGACCCAGTACTTC. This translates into CASSPLGETQYF.

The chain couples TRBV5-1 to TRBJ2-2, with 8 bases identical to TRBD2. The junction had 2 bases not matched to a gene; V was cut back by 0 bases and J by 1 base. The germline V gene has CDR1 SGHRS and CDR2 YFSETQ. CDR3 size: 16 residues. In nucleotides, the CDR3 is TGCGCCAGCAGCTTGGCGCTAGCGGGGAACACCGGGGAGCTGTTTTTT. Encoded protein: CASSLALAGNTGELFF.

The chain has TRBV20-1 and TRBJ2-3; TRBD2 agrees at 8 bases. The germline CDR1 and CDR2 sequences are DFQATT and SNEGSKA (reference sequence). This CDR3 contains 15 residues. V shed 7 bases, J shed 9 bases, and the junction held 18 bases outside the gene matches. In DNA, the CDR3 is TGCAGTGTGGCGGGGGGCTCCCACGAGGGGTTAACGCAGTATTTT. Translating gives CSVAGGSHEGLTQYF.

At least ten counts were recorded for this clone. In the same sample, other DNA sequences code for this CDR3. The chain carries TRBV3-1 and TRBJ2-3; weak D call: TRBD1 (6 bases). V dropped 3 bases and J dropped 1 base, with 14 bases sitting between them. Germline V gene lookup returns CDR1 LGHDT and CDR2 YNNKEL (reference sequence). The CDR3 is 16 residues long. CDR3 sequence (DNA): TGTGCCAGCAGCCAGTTATTAGGGGGTGGCACAGATACGCAGTATTTT. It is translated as CASSQLLGGGTDTQYF.

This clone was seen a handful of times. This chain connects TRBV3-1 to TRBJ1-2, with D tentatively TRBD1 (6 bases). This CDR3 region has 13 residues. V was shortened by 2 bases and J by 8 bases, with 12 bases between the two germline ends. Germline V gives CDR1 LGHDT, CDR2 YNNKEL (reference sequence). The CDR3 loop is CASSQRQAGGYTF. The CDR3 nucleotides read TGTGCCAGCAGCCAAAGACAGGCGGGGGGCTACACCTTC. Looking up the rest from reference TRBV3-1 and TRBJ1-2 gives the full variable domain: DTAVSQTPKYLVTQMGNDKSIKCEQNLGHDTMYWYKQDSKKFLKIMFSYNNKELIINETVPNRFSPKSPDKAHLNLHINSLELGDSAVYFCASSQRQAGGYTFGSGTRLTVV.

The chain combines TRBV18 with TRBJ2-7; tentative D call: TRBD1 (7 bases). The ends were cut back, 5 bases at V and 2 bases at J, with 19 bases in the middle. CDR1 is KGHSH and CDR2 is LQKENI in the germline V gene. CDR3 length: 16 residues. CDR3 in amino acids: CASSGLSGQRAYEQYF. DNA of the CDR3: TGTGCCAGCTCAGGGTTGTCGGGACAGCGGGCCTACGAGCAGTACTTC.

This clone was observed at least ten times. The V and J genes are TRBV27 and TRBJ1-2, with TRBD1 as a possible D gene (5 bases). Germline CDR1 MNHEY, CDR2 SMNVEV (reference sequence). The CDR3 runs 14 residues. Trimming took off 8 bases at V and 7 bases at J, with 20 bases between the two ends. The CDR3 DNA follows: TGTGCCAGCCAGCGTGGGGACGGTTCTCGTGGCTACACCTTC. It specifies CASQRGDGSRGYTF.

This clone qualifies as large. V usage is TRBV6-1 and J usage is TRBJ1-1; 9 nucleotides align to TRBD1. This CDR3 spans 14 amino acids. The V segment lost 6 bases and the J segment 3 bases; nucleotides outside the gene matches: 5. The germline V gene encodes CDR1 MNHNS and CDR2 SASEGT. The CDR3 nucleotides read TGTGCCAGCAGCCCACAGGGGGCCGACACTGAAGCTTTCTTT. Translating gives CASSPQGADTEAFF.

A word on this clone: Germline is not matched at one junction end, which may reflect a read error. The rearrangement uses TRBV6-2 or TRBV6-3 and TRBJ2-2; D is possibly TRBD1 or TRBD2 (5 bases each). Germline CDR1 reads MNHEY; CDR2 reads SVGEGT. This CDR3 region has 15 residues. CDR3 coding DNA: TGTGCCAGCAGGCCCGGGGCAGCTCACACCGGGGAGCTGCTTTTT. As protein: CASRPGAAHTGELLF.

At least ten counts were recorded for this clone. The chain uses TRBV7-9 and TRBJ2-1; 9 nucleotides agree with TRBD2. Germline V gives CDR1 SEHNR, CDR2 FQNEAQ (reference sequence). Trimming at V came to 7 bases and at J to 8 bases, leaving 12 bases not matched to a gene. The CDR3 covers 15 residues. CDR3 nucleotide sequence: TGTGCCAGCAACCTAGCGGGACACGGCCACCATGAGCAGTTCTTC. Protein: CASNLAGHGHHEQFF.

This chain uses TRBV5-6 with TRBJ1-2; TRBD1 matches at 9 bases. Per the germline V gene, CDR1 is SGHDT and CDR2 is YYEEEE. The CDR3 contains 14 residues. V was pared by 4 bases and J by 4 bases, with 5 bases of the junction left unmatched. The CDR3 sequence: CASSNRDRAYGYTF. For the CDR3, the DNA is TGTGCCAGCAGCAATCGGGACAGGGCCTATGGCTACACCTTC.

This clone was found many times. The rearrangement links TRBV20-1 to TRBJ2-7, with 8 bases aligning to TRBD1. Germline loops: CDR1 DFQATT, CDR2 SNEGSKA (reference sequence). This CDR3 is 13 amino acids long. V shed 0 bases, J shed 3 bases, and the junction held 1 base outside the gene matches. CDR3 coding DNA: TGCAGTGCTAGAGACAGGGGGCACTACGAGCAGTACTTC. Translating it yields CSARDRGHYEQYF.